This T cell receptor beta chain was retrieved from a study of blood T cell repertoires in COVID-19. The wider study: Material from acute and convalescent COVID-19 was sourced from the United States, Italy and Spain. T cells, B-cell-depleted T cells, or PBMCs provided the cDNA or gDNA that served as material.

Germline CDR1 is LNHDA and CDR2 is SQIVND (reference sequence). Trimming cost V 2 bases and J 3 bases, with 13 bases left between them. The CDR3 covers 15 residues. Authors' methods: The authors estimated nucleated cell counts from reference gene primer amplification. The method was immunoSEQ multiplex PCR; TCRdb's version includes in-frame clones alone and lacks a portion of them. V, J and clone size are taken as reported in that table, and D and trimming were inferred from the DNA itself. The sample gives around 80,000 clones, roughly 80% of which show up once; around 12% is in the top ten. Sequenced input: peripheral blood. The rearrangement uses TRBV19 and TRBJ1-2; a weak D match, TRBD1 (5 bases). The sequence came from a man at least 80 years old with acute or convalescent COVID-19. The CDR3 DNA sequence: TGTGCCAGTAGTATAAGACAGACGACCCACTATGGCTACACCTTC. It specifies CASSIRQTTHYGYTF.